Each of the 18 T cell receptor beta chains below was sequenced from the same sample in a study of blood T cell repertoires in COVID-19. This table comes from immunoSEQ multiplex PCR, and its TCRdb copy is limited to in-frame clones, with some not included. The sample lists 150,000 to 190,000 clones; about four fifths were seen once. Sequencing was performed on peripheral blood. These receptors were taken from a man between 60 and 70 years old with acute or convalescent COVID-19.

The chain joins TRBV4-3 to TRBJ1-1; the D gene is possibly TRBD1 (5 bases). Trimming cost V 0 bases and J 1 base, with 9 bases left between them. The CDR3 is 15 amino acids. Germline V CDR1 and CDR2: LGHNA, YSLEER. DNA for the CDR3: TGCGCCAGCAGCCAAGACGGGGGATCGAACACTGAAGCTTTCTTT. Protein product: CASSQDGGSNTEAFF.

This sequence joins TRBV5-5 and TRBJ1-6; 8 bases line up with TRBD1. This CDR3 spans 15 amino acids. J lost 7 bases, V lost 2 bases, and 5 bases had no gene match. Germline V gives CDR1 SGHKS, CDR2 YYEKEE (reference sequence). Written as DNA, the CDR3 is TGTGCCAGCAGCTTAAAGACAGGGGCGAATTCACCCCTCCACTTT. Protein sequence: CASSLKTGANSPLHF. The variable domain in full, completed from reference TRBV5-5 and TRBJ1-6, reads DAGVTQSPTHLIKTRGQQVTLRCSPISGHKSVSWYQQVLGQGPQFIFQYYEKEERGRGNFPDRFSARQFPNYSSELNVNALLLGDSALYLCASSLKTGANSPLHFGNGTRLTVT.

The chain recombines TRBV18 with TRBJ2-1, with D perhaps matching TRBD1 (6 bases). V lost 0 bases to trimming and J lost 8 bases, with 17 bases between them. The CDR3 sequence is 16 residues long. Germline V gene data show CDR1 as KGHSH and CDR2 as LQKENI. The CDR3 reads CASSPPGSGAPHEQFF. The CDR3 nucleotides read TGTGCCAGCTCACCACCGGGCTCAGGGGCCCCCCATGAGCAGTTCTTC. Together with reference TRBV18 and TRBJ2-1, the CDR3 gives the full variable domain: NAGVMQNPRHLVRRRGQEARLRCSPMKGHSHVYWYRQLPEEGLKFMVYLQKENIIDESGMPKERFSAEFPKEGPSILRIQQVVRGDSAAYFCASSPPGSGAPHEQFFGPGTRLTVL.

The V gene is TRBV5-8, the J gene TRBJ2-2; a weak D match, TRBD2 (5 bases). The CDR3 is 18 residues long. The V and J ends lost 4 bases and 2 bases respectively, with 21 bases between them. The V gene's germline CDR1 is SGHTS and CDR2 YDEGEE. The CDR3 loop is CASSTTSGWWGNTGELFF. For the CDR3, the DNA is TGTGCCAGCAGCACCACCTCGGGATGGTGGGGTAACACCGGGGAGCTGTTTTTT.

The chain recombines TRBV12-3 or TRBV12-4 with TRBJ1-6; no reliable D call. The CDR3 is 13 residues long. Trimming pared 6 bases from V and 3 bases from J, leaving 6 bases between. The DNA of the CDR3 is TGTGCCAGCAGCGCAGGCTATAATTCACCCCTCCACTTT. Its translation is CASSAGYNSPLHF.

The chain uses TRBV24-1 and TRBJ1-5, with 7 bases aligning to TRBD1. V dropped 3 bases and J dropped 0; count of bases not matched to a gene: 4. Looked up from germline, CDR1 is KGHDR and CDR2 is SFDVKD. The CDR3 has 16 amino acids. The CDR3 loop reads CATSDLGTDSNQPQHF. In nucleotides, the CDR3 is TGTGCCACCAGTGATCTGGGGACAGATAGCAATCAGCCCCAGCATTTT.

Details on this clone: The same CDR3 can be traced to other DNA sequences in this sample. The chain carries TRBV9 and TRBJ2-3, with TRBD2 identical over 9 bases. Germline V gives CDR1 SGDLS, CDR2 YYNGEE. Germline trimming cut 2 bases from V and 3 bases from J; bases unmatched to any gene: 1. The CDR3 runs to 14 residues. The CDR3 coding sequence is TGTGCCAGCAGCGTTGGACTAGCGACAGATACGCAGTATTTT. Translating it yields CASSVGLATDTQYF.

This clone was recorded once. The V and J genes are TRBV28 and TRBJ2-1, with 10 bases identical to TRBD2. This CDR3 has 17 amino acids. V lost 5 bases and J lost 4; bases outside the gene matches: 11. Germline lookup yields CDR1 MDHEN and CDR2 SYDVKM. The CDR3 DNA sequence: TGTGCCAGCAGTCCCAGACGAGCGGGAGGGGGTTACAATGAGCAGTTCTTC. Its translation: CASSPRRAGGGYNEQFF.

This clone appeared a single time. The gene calls are TRBV19 and TRBJ2-7; D perhaps matches TRBD1 (6 bases). There are 14 residues in the CDR3. Germline V CDR1 and CDR2: LNHDA, SQIVND (reference sequence). Deletions cut 1 base from V and 3 bases from J, with 10 bases between. CDR3 sequence: CASSIAVQGYEQYF. The CDR3 bases are TGTGCCAGTAGTATAGCTGTACAGGGCTACGAGCAGTACTTC.

This clone has a handful of counts. This rearrangement joins TRBV6-2 or TRBV6-3 to TRBJ2-1; unclear D gene. Trimming took off 3 bases at V and 12 bases at J, with 9 bases between the two ends. This CDR3 is built from 11 residues. Germline V gene data show CDR1 as MNHEY and CDR2 as SVGEGT. CDR3 amino acids: CASSYRVRQFF. CDR3 sequence (DNA): TGTGCCAGCAGTTATAGAGTTAGGCAGTTCTTC.

J is TRBJ1-6 and V is TRBV5-1; 8 nucleotides align to TRBD1. V dropped 5 bases and J dropped 7; count of bases not matched to a gene: 8. This CDR3 contains 15 residues. In germline, CDR1 is SGHRS, CDR2 YFSETQ. CDR3 in amino acids: CASRDGQGSNSPLHF. As DNA, the CDR3 is TGCGCCAGCAGAGACGGACAGGGAAGCAATTCACCCCTCCACTTT.

This clone turned up a few times. The chain employs TRBV19 and TRBJ1-3; 10 nucleotides align to TRBD1. Germline V gene lookup returns CDR1 LNHDA and CDR2 SQIVND (reference sequence). V lost 7 bases and J lost 0; bases outside the gene matches: 6. The CDR3 has 16 residues. The DNA of the CDR3 is TGTGCCAGTACCGGACAGGGGGGATCCTCTGGAAACACCATATATTTT. Its translation is CASTGQGGSSGNTIYF.

The chain couples TRBV20-1 to TRBJ1-3, with no clear D. Trimming shortened V by 3 bases and J by 9 bases, and 15 bases separated the two germline ends. Germline V gene sequence: CDR1 DFQATT, CDR2 SNEGSKA (reference sequence). The CDR3 covers 13 residues. The CDR3 loop reads CSASGSQQTTIYF. The CDR3 DNA reads TGCAGTGCTAGTGGGTCACAGCAAACCACCATATATTTT.

This clone was recorded a few times. CDR3 amino acids: CASSLTQGPYEQYF. The DNA for the CDR3 is TGCGCCAGCAGCTTGACGCAGGGCCCCTACGAGCAGTACTTC. J is TRBJ2-7 and V is TRBV5-1, with D perhaps TRBD1 (5 bases). V dropped 1 base and J dropped 2 bases, with 10 bases sitting between them. The CDR3 sequence is 14 residues long. Germline lookup yields CDR1 SGHRS and CDR2 YFSETQ.

The chain carries TRBV19 and TRBJ1-2, with 7 bases identical to TRBD1. V dropped 3 bases and J dropped 4; count of bases not matched to a gene: 5. In germline, CDR1 is LNHDA, CDR2 SQIVND (reference sequence). The CDR3 length is 14 residues. Here the CDR3 DNA reads TGTGCCAGTAGTATTACGGGACAGAGCTATGGCTACACCTTC. Amino acid sequence: CASSITGQSYGYTF.

The chain employs TRBV7-2 and TRBJ2-7; the D gene is possibly TRBD2 (5 bases). Germline assignment: CDR1 SGHTA and CDR2 FQGNSA. V lost 8 bases and J 3 bases, leaving 11 bases between the germline ends. CDR3 length: 12 amino acids. CDR3 protein: CASGELGYEQYF. CDR3 coding DNA: TGTGCCAGCGGGGAGCTAGGCTACGAGCAGTACTTC.

The gene calls are TRBV6-2 or TRBV6-3 and TRBJ2-7; 8 bases fit TRBD2. CDR1 is MNHEY and CDR2 is SVGEGT in the germline V gene. Trimming at V came to 1 base and at J to 0 bases, leaving 5 bases not matched to a gene. The length of the CDR3 is 16 residues. The DNA for the CDR3 is TGTGCCAGCAGTTACTGGTCGGGAGGGGACTCCTACGAGCAGTACTTC. Translating gives CASSYWSGGDSYEQYF.

This clone occurred many times. The chain joins TRBV7-8 to TRBJ1-3; the match to TRBD1 covers 10 bases. Looked up from germline, CDR1 is SGHVS and CDR2 is FQNEAQ. Unmatched junction bases numbered 1, after V lost 1 base and J lost 7 bases. The CDR3 totals 14 residues. The CDR3 bases are TGTGCCAGCAGCTTAGGGGGACAGGGGAACACCATATATTTT. Its translation: CASSLGGQGNTIYF.